These 7 T cell receptor beta chains were sequenced from one sample in a study of human T cells and chemical hapten exposure. Time point denoted: pre-sensitization, week 0. Documented treatment: therapeutic diphenylcyclopropenone sensitization with weekly scalp DPC. In TCRdb, the RACE reads were re-called with MiXCR into one record per CDR3 protein. Among about 70,000 distinct CDR3 sequences, over 9.5% were seen once, and the ten largest hold roughly 5%. Specimen: whole blood, collected in connection with sensitization to the hapten diphenylcyclopropenone (DPC). The receptors were gathered from a woman aged 45 to 65 with alopecia areata. Some clones in this sample may be carry-over from other donors' samples.

The chain recombines TRBV20-1 with TRBJ2-3; 8 positions match TRBD2. After removal of 3 bases from V and 5 bases from J, the junction contained 10 bases not matched to a gene. Per germline, CDR1 DFQATT and CDR2 SNEGSKA (reference sequence). CDR3 length: 15 amino acids. CDR3 residues: CSASLWTSLQDTQYF. Here the CDR3 DNA reads TGCAGTGCTAGCCTGTGGACTAGCCTTCAAGATACGCAGTATTTT.

This clonotype appeared many times. The rearrangement links TRBV25-1 to TRBJ2-7, with D perhaps matching TRBD1 (6 bases). Looked up from germline, CDR1 is MGHDK and CDR2 is SYGVNS. V lost 3 bases and J 9 bases, leaving 12 bases between the germline ends. This CDR3 is built from 12 residues. The CDR3 region has the DNA TGTGCCAGCAGTGAGATCAGGGGTGCGCAGTACTTC. This codes for CASSEIRGAQYF.

On this clonotype itself: Germline is not matched at one junction end, which may reflect a read error. This chain uses TRBV11-2 with TRBJ2-7, with D hard to call. The CDR3 contains 12 residues. Germline V lookup: CDR1 SGHAT, CDR2 FQNNGV. The CDR3 is CGSSLTDYEQYF. In DNA form, the CDR3 reads TGTGGCAGCAGCTTAACAGACTACGAGCAGTACTTC.

This clonotype was detected many times. This chain connects TRBV20-1 to TRBJ2-7; 8 bases match TRBD2. Germline CDR1 is DFQATT and CDR2 is SNEGSKA (reference sequence). Trimming at V came to 0 bases and at J to 6 bases, leaving 19 bases not matched to a gene. This CDR3 region has 18 residues. The CDR3: CSARDSIQTGTSNSEQYF. The CDR3 nucleotides are TGCAGTGCTAGAGACTCAATTCAAACCGGGACTAGTAACAGCGAGCAGTACTTC.

This clonotype was recorded at least ten times. The rearrangement uses TRBV7-9 and TRBJ1-1; D call uncertain. V lost 8 bases, J lost 1 base, and 8 bases lay in between. Germline V lookup: CDR1 SEHNR, CDR2 FQNEAQ (reference sequence). The CDR3 is 12 amino acids. The CDR3 protein is CASSEWNTEAFF. The CDR3 DNA follows: TGTGCCAGCTCGGAGTGGAACACTGAAGCTTTCTTT.

The J gene is TRBJ1-2, the V gene TRBV20-1; D call uncertain. CDR1 and CDR2 (germline): DFQATT, SNEGSKA (reference sequence). The CDR3 contains 12 residues. V was trimmed by 6 bases and J by 2 bases, leaving 10 bases between them. This CDR3 is CSATGKNYGYTF. The CDR3 nucleotides are TGCAGTGCGACCGGGAAGAACTATGGCTACACCTTC.

This clonotype appeared many times. The genes are TRBV28 and TRBJ1-3; unclear D gene. The CDR3 length is 15 residues. The V gene's germline CDR1 is MDHEN and CDR2 SYDVKM. Trimming cost V 4 bases and J 0 bases, with 10 bases left between them. CDR3 nucleotide sequence: TGTGCCAGCAGTTCCTCTGGGTACTCTGGAAACACCATATATTTT. Protein sequence: CASSSSGYSGNTIYF.